Below, 21 T cell receptor beta chains from the same sample are listed, as sequenced in a study of control samples from healthy donors and cancer patients. Repertoires were generated with immunoSEQ multiplex PCR, while TCRdb's copy carries only in-frame clones and drops some. The sample has around 110,000 clones, approximately 90% seen once. Sequences were obtained from blood. All receptors derive from a woman in her seventies in good health.

The V gene is TRBV5-1, the J gene TRBJ2-1; D gene uncertain. V lost 1 base and J 0 bases, leaving 20 bases between the germline ends. Per the germline V gene, CDR1 is SGHRS and CDR2 is YFSETQ. This CDR3 has 19 residues. The CDR3 coding sequence is TGCGCCAGCAGCTTGATTCGGTCCGGATCCCTGAGCTCCTACAATGAGCAGTTCTTC. This codes for CASSLIRSGSLSSYNEQFF.

The rearrangement joins TRBV19 to TRBJ1-1; D possibly corresponds to TRBD1 (5 bases). V shed 9 bases and J shed 0 bases, with 11 bases lying between them. This CDR3 has 13 residues. Germline V gene lookup returns CDR1 LNHDA and CDR2 SQIVND (reference sequence). In DNA form, the CDR3 reads TGTGCCAGCCAGGACATCATGAACACTGAAGCTTTCTTT. Translation: CASQDIMNTEAFF.

This chain connects TRBV9 to TRBJ1-1, with D tentatively TRBD1 (6 bases). The V end lost 4 bases, the J end lost 2 bases, and 15 bases lay between the germline ends. The CDR3 contains 15 residues. Germline CDR1 SGDLS, CDR2 YYNGEE. The CDR3 DNA reads as TGTGCCAGCAGCCCCAGGGGAGATCTTAACACTGAAGCTTTCTTT. Residues: CASSPRGDLNTEAFF.

The chain combines TRBV27 with TRBJ2-5; possible D gene TRBD1, 6 bases. The CDR3 totals 14 residues. V lost 5 bases and J lost 5, with 15 bases in between. Germline CDR1 MNHEY, CDR2 SMNVEV (reference sequence). CDR3 DNA: TGTGCCAGCAGTGCAAGTGGGGGCGGGGAGACCCAGTACTTC. Translation gives CASSASGGGETQYF.

The chain has TRBV9 and TRBJ2-3, with 13 bases lining up with TRBD2. Per the germline V gene, CDR1 is SGDLS and CDR2 is YYNGEE. The trim removed 4 bases at V and 6 bases at J, leaving 2 bases unmatched. CDR3 length: 14 residues. Here the CDR3 reads CASSTTSGGDTQYF. The CDR3 nucleotides read TGTGCCAGCAGCACGACTAGCGGGGGGGATACGCAGTATTTT.

The chain links TRBV19 to TRBJ2-7; D possibly uses TRBD1 or TRBD2 (5 bases each). Germline values: CDR1 LNHDA, CDR2 SQIVND (reference sequence). The length of the CDR3 is 15 residues. Trimming cost V 5 bases and J 0 bases, with 14 bases left between them. The CDR3 sequence is CASSAEGWASYEQYF. The CDR3 DNA follows: TGTGCCAGTAGTGCCGAGGGGTGGGCCTCCTACGAGCAGTACTTC.

This clone was observed a single time. The chain links TRBV15 to TRBJ1-4, with TRBD1 matching 8 bases. CDR3 size: 15 residues. V lost 1 base and J lost 7; bases outside the gene matches: 5. Germline CDR1 and CDR2: LNHNV and YYDKDF (reference sequence). CDR3 sequence: CATSRAGQGSEKLFF. The CDR3 DNA follows: TGTGCCACCAGCAGAGCTGGACAGGGATCTGAAAAACTGTTTTTT.

Here the CDR3 DNA reads TGTGCCAGCAGTCCCGGGACAGGGCACAATGAGCAGTTCTTC. Its protein is CASSPGTGHNEQFF. The V and J genes are TRBV14 and TRBJ2-1; 9 positions match TRBD1. V dropped 6 bases and J dropped 5; count of bases not matched to a gene: 5. The CDR3 runs to 14 residues. Germline CDR1 SGHDN, CDR2 FVKESK.

The chain links TRBV2 to TRBJ2-5, with a tentative D call TRBD1 (6 bases). V was trimmed by 4 bases and J by 2 bases, leaving 14 bases between them. The CDR3 length is 15 residues. Per germline, CDR1 SNHLY and CDR2 FYNNEI. The CDR3 reads CASSAQGPGQETQYF. In DNA, the CDR3 is TGTGCCAGCAGTGCCCAGGGGCCGGGGCAAGAGACCCAGTACTTC.

The chain couples TRBV9 to TRBJ2-5; D unclear. Germline V lookup: CDR1 SGDLS, CDR2 YYNGEE. There are 13 residues in the CDR3. V dropped 2 bases and J dropped 5 bases, with 10 bases sitting between them. The CDR3 DNA reads as TGTGCCAGCAGCGTGGACGGACGGGAGACCCAGTACTTC. This sequence encodes CASSVDGRETQYF.

The chain carries TRBV3-1 (or the pseudogene TRBV3-2) and TRBJ2-7; TRBD2 aligns across 8 bases. Per germline, CDR1 LGHDT and CDR2 YNNKEL (reference sequence). CDR3 size: 15 residues. J gave up 2 bases and V 0 bases, and 3 bases lay outside the gene matches. The CDR3 here is CASSQDSGGAYEQYF. The CDR3 coding sequence is TGTGCCAGCAGCCAAGATTCGGGGGGGGCCTACGAGCAGTACTTC.

The chain has TRBV9 and TRBJ2-1, with 9 bases fitting TRBD1. This CDR3 spans 14 amino acids. Germline V CDR1 and CDR2: SGDLS, YYNGEE. With V trimmed by 4 bases and J by 10 bases, 9 bases remained unmatched. In nucleotides, the CDR3 is TGTGCCAGCAGCACATGGACAGGGGAAGGCGAGCAGTTCTTC. Amino acids: CASSTWTGEGEQFF.

The rearrangement links TRBV3-1 (or the pseudogene TRBV3-2) to TRBJ2-2; TRBD2 agrees at 9 bases. Germline V gene lookup returns CDR1 LGHDT and CDR2 YNNKEL (reference sequence). Trimming removed 4 bases from V and 6 bases from J; junction bases left unmatched: 15. This CDR3 has 18 amino acids. In DNA, the CDR3 is TGTGCCAGCAGCCCGAGGGCTAGCGGGGTCGAACTGGCCGGGGAGCTGTTTTTT. Translated: CASSPRASGVELAGELFF.

V usage is TRBV7-6 and J usage is TRBJ1-1; TRBD1 matches 8 bases. J was trimmed by 5 bases and V by 0 bases; bases with no gene match: 11. There are 17 residues in the CDR3. CDR1 and CDR2 (germline): SGHVS, FNYEAQ. CDR3 loop: CASSLALLTGGRTEAFF. DNA for the CDR3: TGTGCCAGCAGCTTAGCGCTTTTAACAGGGGGAAGGACTGAAGCTTTCTTT.

The rearrangement uses TRBV13 and TRBJ1-2; 7 bases line up with TRBD1. The CDR3 has 15 amino acids. V shed 1 base and J 4 bases; nucleotides not matched to a gene: 6. Looked up from germline, CDR1 is PRHDT and CDR2 is FYEKMQ (reference sequence). The CDR3 coding sequence is TGTGCCAGCAGCTTAGTGGTCAGGGGGACCTATGGCTACACCTTC. Encoded protein: CASSLVVRGTYGYTF.

The rearrangement uses TRBV29-1 and TRBJ1-1; no clear D gene. The germline CDR1 and CDR2 sequences are SQVTM and ANQGSEA. This CDR3 is 13 amino acids long. With 2 bases removed from V and 5 bases from J, the gap between germline ends came to 12 bases. CDR3 sequence reads: CSVETLGRTEAFF. The CDR3 DNA follows: TGCAGCGTTGAAACGCTTGGTCGGACTGAAGCTTTCTTT.

This rearrangement joins TRBV6-6 to TRBJ1-2; 10 positions agree with TRBD1. The germline CDR1 and CDR2 sequences are MNHNY and SVGAGI (reference sequence). V lost 2 bases and J lost 1; bases outside the gene matches: 1. This CDR3 spans 15 amino acids. The DNA of the CDR3 is TGTGCCAGCAGTTACGGGACAGGGGATAACTATGGCTACACCTTC. Amino acids: CASSYGTGDNYGYTF.

The V call is TRBV27, the J call TRBJ2-5; D not resolved. The length of the CDR3 is 14 residues. Per the germline V gene, CDR1 is MNHEY and CDR2 is SMNVEV (reference sequence). V gave up 6 bases and J gave up 8 bases, with 19 bases separating them. The CDR3 DNA sequence: TGTGCCAGCAGAGAATTATGGGAACCTGCTACCCAGTACTTC. Its translation: CASRELWEPATQYF.

This clone showed up just once. J is TRBJ2-7 and V is TRBV6-5; 9 positions match TRBD2. V shed 8 bases, J shed 0 bases, and the junction held 8 bases outside the gene matches. CDR3 size: 15 residues. Germline V gene sequence: CDR1 MNHEY, CDR2 SVGAGI. CDR3 sequence: CASGLAGRSSYEQYF. In DNA form, the CDR3 reads TGTGCCAGCGGTCTAGCGGGGCGGAGCTCCTACGAGCAGTACTTC.

The chain combines TRBV7-9 with TRBJ2-7; 10 nucleotides line up with TRBD1. The trim removed 4 bases at V and 5 bases at J, leaving 14 bases unmatched. The CDR3 totals 17 residues. Germline assignment: CDR1 SEHNR and CDR2 FQNEAQ (reference sequence). The CDR3 DNA follows: TGTGCCAGCAGCTCGTCCACCCCGGGACAGGGGATTCACGAGCAGTACTTC. It is translated as CASSSSTPGQGIHEQYF.

The V call is TRBV19, the J call TRBJ1-1; D ambiguous. CDR3 size: 14 residues. V lost 5 bases to trimming and J lost 0 bases, with 10 bases between them. Germline-derived CDR1 and CDR2 are LNHDA and SQIVND (reference sequence). The DNA of the CDR3 is TGTGCCAGTAGTGGCCACCAAATGAACACTGAAGCTTTCTTT. It specifies CASSGHQMNTEAFF.